Detailed here is one TCR beta chain. Its antigen remains unidentified. The sample originates from a study of T-cell reconstitution after alpha-beta-depleted transplantation in children. Study findings and constraints: T cells produced anew were the main source of T-cell counts and diversity one year after transplant. Day-60 TCRbeta diversity that was high in some patients was derived from surviving recipient T cells and thymic progenitors. Roughly two months post-transplant, alpha-beta T cells reportedly originated from several hundred graft clones that had expanded.

The J segment lost 6 bases and the V segment lost 5 bases, leaving 7 bases of the junction unmatched. Germline CDR1 is SQVTM and CDR2 is ANQGSEA. This CDR3 region has 13 residues. A library of TCRbeta sequences, prepared with unique molecular identifiers, was generated. TCRdb ran MiXCR on the PCR reads and lists one entry per CDR3 protein. The data hold around 580,000 distinct CDR3 sequences, with around 27% observed a single time. The V call is TRBV29-1, the J call TRBJ1-2, with TRBD1 identical over 9 bases. The sample in question was PBMCs, obtained before TCRalphabeta/CD19-depleted stem cell transplant. This receptor was identified in a boy under two years old with Wiskott-Aldrich syndrome, due to receive a stem cell transplant. The CDR3 is CSVLGTGKNGYTF. Here the CDR3 DNA reads TGCAGCGTTTTGGGGACAGGGAAGAATGGCTACACCTTC.